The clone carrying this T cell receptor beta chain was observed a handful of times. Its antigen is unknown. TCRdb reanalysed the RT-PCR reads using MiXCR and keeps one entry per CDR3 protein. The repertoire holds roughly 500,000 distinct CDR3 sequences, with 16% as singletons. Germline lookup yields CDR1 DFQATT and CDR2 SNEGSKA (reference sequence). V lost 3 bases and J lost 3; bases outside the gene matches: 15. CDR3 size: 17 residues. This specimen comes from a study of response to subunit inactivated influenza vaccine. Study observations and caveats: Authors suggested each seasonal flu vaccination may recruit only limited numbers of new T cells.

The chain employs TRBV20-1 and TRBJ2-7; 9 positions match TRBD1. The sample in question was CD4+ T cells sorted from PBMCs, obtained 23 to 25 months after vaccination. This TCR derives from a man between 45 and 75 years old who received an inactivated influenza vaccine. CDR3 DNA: TGCAGTGCTAGTGCCCCTGGACAGGGGATCGATAACTACGAGCAGTACTTC. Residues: CSASAPGQGIDNYEQYF.